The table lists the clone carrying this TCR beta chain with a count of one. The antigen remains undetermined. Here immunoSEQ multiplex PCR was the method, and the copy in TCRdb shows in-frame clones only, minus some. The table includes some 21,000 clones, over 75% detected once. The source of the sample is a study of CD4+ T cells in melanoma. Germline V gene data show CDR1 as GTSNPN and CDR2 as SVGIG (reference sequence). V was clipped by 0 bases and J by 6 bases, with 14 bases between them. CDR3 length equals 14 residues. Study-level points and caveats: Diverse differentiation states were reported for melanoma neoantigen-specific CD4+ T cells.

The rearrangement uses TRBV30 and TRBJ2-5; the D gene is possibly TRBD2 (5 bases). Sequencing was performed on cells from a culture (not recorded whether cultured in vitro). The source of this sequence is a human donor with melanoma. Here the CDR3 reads CAWSVWGDRKTQYF. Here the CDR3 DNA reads TGTGCCTGGAGTGTATGGGGAGATAGGAAGACCCAGTACTTC.